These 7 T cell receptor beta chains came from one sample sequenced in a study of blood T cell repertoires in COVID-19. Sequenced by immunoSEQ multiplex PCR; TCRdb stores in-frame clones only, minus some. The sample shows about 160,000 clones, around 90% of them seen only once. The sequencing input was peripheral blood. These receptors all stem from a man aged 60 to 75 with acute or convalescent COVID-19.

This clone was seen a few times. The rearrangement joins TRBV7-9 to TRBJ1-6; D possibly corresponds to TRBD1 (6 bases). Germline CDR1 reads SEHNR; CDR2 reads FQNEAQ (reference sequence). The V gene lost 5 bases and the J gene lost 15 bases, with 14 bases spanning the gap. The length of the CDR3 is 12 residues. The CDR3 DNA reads TGTGCCAGCAGCCCTCGGACAGACCGCCTCCACTTT. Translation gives CASSPRTDRLHF.

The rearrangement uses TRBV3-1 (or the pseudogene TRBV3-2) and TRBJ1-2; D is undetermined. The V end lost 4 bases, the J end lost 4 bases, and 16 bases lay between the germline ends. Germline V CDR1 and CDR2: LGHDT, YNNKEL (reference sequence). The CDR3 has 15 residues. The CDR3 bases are TGTGCCAGCAGCCCTCCCAATACGGGGAGCTATGGCTACACCTTC. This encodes CASSPPNTGSYGYTF.

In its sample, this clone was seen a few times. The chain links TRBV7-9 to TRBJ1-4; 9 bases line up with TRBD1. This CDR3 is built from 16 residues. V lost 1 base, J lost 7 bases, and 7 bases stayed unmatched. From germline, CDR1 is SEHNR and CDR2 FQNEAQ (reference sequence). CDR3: CASSLGSGTGSEKLFF. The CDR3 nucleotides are TGTGCCAGCAGCTTAGGGTCCGGGACAGGGAGTGAAAAACTGTTTTTT.

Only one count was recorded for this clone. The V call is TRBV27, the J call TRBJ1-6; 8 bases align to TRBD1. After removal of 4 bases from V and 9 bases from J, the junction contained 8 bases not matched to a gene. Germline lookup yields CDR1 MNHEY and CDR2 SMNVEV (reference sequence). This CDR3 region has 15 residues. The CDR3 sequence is CASSSWTGISSPLHF. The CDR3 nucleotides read TGTGCCAGCAGTTCGTGGACAGGGATTAGTTCACCCCTCCACTTT.

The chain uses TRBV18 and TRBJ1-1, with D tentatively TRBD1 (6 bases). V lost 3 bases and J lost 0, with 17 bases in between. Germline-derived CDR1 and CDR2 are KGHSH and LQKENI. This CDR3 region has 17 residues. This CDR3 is CASSPLGGGRMNTEAFF. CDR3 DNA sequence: TGTGCCAGCTCACCTTTGGGGGGGGGCAGAATGAACACTGAAGCTTTCTTT.

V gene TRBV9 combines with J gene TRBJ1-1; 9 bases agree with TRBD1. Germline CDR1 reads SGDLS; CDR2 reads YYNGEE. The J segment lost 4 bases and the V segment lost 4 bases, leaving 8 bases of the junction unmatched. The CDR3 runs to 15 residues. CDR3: CASSPPTGGSTEAFF. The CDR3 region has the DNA TGTGCCAGCAGCCCACCGACAGGGGGGAGCACTGAAGCTTTCTTT.

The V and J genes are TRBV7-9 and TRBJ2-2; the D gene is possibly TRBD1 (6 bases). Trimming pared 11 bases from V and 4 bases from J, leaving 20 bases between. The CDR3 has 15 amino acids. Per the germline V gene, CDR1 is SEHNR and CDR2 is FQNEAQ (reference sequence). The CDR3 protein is CACKNAGVVTGELFF. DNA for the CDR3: TGTGCCTGCAAGAACGCAGGGGTGGTCACCGGGGAGCTGTTTTTT.